This T cell receptor (beta chain) was profiled in a study of T cell responses to AZD1222 COVID-19 vaccine. J was trimmed by 4 bases and V by 6 bases; bases with no gene match: 5. CDR3 length: 14 residues. In germline, CDR1 is SGHRS, CDR2 YFSETQ. Regarding the study as a whole: Elevations in Spike-specific TCR breadth and depth followed administration of two AZD1222 doses. Among vaccine-associated CD4 TCRs, coverage spanned spike, with dominance at 160-218 and 743-854. Baseline serology detected seropositivity in only five or six AZD1222 recipients. Nearly half of unique spike-specific TCRs reportedly avoided B.1.351 and B.1.1.7 mutated regions.

Only in-frame clones appear in the TCRdb table, and some are missing; sequencing was by immunoSEQ multiplex PCR. The sample includes 140,000 to 150,000 clones, 85% to 90% of them seen just once. This clone has a handful of counts. What it recognizes is unknown. Sequences were derived from peripheral blood, sampled on day 0 of AZD1222 vaccination. This TCR was recovered from an adult in good health. This chain connects TRBV5-1 to TRBJ2-1, with 9 bases identical to TRBD2. CDR3 in amino acids: CASTPAGGYNEQFF. The CDR3 DNA follows: TGCGCCAGCACCCCCGCGGGGGGGTACAATGAGCAGTTCTTC.